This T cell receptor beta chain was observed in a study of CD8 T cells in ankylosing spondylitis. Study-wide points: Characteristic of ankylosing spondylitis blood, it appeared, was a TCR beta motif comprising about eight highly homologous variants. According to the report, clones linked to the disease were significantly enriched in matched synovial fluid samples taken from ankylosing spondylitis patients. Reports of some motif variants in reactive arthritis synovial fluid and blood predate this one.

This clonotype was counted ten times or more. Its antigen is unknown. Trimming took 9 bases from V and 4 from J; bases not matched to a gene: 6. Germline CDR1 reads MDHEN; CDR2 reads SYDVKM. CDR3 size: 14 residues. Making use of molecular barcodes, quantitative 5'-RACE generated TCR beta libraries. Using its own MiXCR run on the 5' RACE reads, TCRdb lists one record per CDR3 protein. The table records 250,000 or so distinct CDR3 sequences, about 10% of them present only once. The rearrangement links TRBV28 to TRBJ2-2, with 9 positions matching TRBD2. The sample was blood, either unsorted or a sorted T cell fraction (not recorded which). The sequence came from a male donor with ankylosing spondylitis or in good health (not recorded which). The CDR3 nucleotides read TGTGCCAGTTCGGTAGCGGGAGTCACCGGGGAGCTGTTTTTT. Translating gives CASSVAGVTGELFF.